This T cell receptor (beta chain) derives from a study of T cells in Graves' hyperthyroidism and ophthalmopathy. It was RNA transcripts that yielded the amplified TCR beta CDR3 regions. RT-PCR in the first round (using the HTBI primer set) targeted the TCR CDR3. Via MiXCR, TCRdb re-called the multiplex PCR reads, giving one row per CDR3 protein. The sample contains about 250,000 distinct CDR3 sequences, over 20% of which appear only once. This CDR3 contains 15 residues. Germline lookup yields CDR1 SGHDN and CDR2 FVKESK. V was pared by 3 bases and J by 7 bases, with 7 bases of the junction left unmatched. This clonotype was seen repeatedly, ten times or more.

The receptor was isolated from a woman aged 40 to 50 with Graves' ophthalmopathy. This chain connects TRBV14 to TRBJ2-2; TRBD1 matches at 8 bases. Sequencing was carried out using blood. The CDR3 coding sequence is TGTGCCAGCAGCCACGGACAGGGTATGGGCGGGGAGCTGTTTTTT. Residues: CASSHGQGMGGELFF.